This section outlines one T cell receptor beta chain sequence together with its context. This entry belongs to a study of blood T cell repertoires in COVID-19. Study at large: T cells, B-cell-depleted T cells, or PBMCs provided the cDNA or gDNA that served as material.

TCRdb's table, derived via immunoSEQ multiplex PCR, lists solely in-frame clones and lacks some. The sample has 230,000 or so clones; 84% are singletons. The CDR3 loop spans 16 amino acids. V dropped 4 bases and J dropped 3 bases, with 16 bases sitting between them. Looked up from germline, CDR1 is MGHRA and CDR2 is YSYEKL. The sequence was collected from a man aged 25 to 40 with active or convalescent COVID-19. The sequenced sample consisted of peripheral blood. This rearrangement joins TRBV4-1 to TRBJ1-5, with unresolved D. For the CDR3, the DNA is TGCGCCAGCAGCCCCCAGGAACGTCCCTCCAATCAGCCCCAGCATTTT. It translates to CASSPQERPSNQPQHF.